The source of this T cell receptor (beta chain) is a study of T cells after yellow fever vaccination. Overall study findings and caveats: Across the CD4 and CD8 compartments, a small share of clonotypes was present in both. Most clones from primary vaccination resurfaced after the booster (about 96% CD4, approximately 87% CD8).

TCRdb analysed the 5' RACE reads with MiXCR anew, one entry per CDR3 protein. The data contain 500,000 to 650,000 distinct CDR3 sequences, roughly an eighth of them seen just once; the ten biggest clones take up just under 15%. The CDR3 spans 15 residues. V shed 5 bases and J shed 5 bases, with 15 bases lying between them. The germline CDR1 and CDR2 sequences are SGHTA and FQGTGA. This clonotype was recorded many times. As yet, its antigen is unknown. This sequence originates from a young man who received the YFV17D yellow fever vaccine. The source was PBMCs, collected on the day of the yellow fever booster vaccination. The J gene is TRBJ2-2, the V gene TRBV7-3, with D perhaps being TRBD1 or TRBD2 (5 bases each). The CDR3 protein is CASSRDGQGTGELFF. The CDR3 DNA is TGTGCCAGCAGCCGGGACGGTCAAGGGACCGGGGAGCTGTTTTTT.